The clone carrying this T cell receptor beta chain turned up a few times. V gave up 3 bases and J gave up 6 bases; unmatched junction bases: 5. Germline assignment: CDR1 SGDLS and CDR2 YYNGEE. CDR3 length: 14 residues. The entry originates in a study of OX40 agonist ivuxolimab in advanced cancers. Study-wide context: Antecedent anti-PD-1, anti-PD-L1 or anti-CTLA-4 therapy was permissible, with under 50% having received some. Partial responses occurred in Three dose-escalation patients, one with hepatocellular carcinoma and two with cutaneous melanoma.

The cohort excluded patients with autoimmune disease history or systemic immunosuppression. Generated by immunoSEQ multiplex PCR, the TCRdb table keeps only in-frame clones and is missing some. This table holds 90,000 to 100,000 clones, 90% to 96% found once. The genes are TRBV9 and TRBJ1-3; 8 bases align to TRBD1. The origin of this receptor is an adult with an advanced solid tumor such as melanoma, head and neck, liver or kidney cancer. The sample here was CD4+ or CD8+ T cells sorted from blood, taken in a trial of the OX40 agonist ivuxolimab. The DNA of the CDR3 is TGTGCCAGCAGCGCGACAGGGGCCGAAAACACCATATATTTT. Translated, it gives CASSATGAENTIYF.